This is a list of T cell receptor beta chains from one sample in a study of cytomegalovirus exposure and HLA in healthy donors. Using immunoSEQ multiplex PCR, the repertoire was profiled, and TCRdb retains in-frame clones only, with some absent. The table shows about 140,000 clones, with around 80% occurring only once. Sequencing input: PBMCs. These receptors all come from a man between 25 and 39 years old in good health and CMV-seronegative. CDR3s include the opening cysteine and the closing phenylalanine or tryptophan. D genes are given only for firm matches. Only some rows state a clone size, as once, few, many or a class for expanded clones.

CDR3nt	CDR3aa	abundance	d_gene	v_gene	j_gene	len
TGTGCCAGCAGTGGGGCGTCCTACGAGCAGTACTTC	CASSGASYEQYF	NA	NA	TRBV6-1	TRBJ2-7	12
TGTGCCATCAGCCCTCGGGGCGGGAGGGGTGAGCAGTTCTTC	CAISPRGGRGEQFF	once	TRBD2	TRBV10-3	TRBJ2-1	14
TGCGCCAGCAGGAGGGAGACTAGCGGCTCCTACGAGCAGTACTTC	CASRRETSGSYEQYF	few	TRBD2	TRBV10-2	TRBJ2-7	15
TGTGCCAGCAGCCCGGCGGGGCTAGCGGGAGGTCCTCAAGAGACCCAGTACTTC	CASSPAGLAGGPQETQYF	once	TRBD2	TRBV7-2	TRBJ2-5	18
TGTGCCAGCAGTTCAGGGGGGAGCAATCAGCCCCAGCATTTT	CASSSGGSNQPQHF	NA	TRBD1	TRBV28	TRBJ1-5	14
TGTGCCAGCATTGCGGGGACAGGGATATCTGGAAACACCATATATTTT	CASIAGTGISGNTIYF	once	TRBD1	TRBV28	TRBJ1-3	16
TGTGCCACCAGCAGAGATATGGGGGCGCGGGAGCAGTACTTC	CATSRDMGAREQYF	NA	NA	TRBV15	TRBJ2-7	14
TGTGCCAGCTGCTGGGAGGGGGGTGCAGGGGCCAACGTCCTGACTTTC	CASCWEGGAGANVLTF	NA	NA	TRBV28	TRBJ2-6	16
TGTGCCAGTTCACGGCTCTGGGACACCGATGAAAAACTGTTTTTT	CASSRLWDTDEKLFF	once	NA	TRBV19	TRBJ1-4	15
TGCGCCAGCAGCCAAGATAAGGGGTACTATGGCTACACCTTC	CASSQDKGYYGYTF	NA	NA	TRBV4-3	TRBJ1-2	14
TGTGCCAGCAGCTTAGCTCCGGGGGGGTACTACGAGCAGTACTTC	CASSLAPGGYYEQYF	NA	TRBD2	TRBV7-6	TRBJ2-7	15
TGTGCCAGCAAAGAGGGCAGGAGCTCCTACAATGAGCAGTTCTTC	CASKEGRSSYNEQFF	NA	NA	TRBV2	TRBJ2-1	15
TGCAGCGTTGTACGGGACAGCTCTGGAAACACCATATATTTT	CSVVRDSSGNTIYF	NA	TRBD1	TRBV29-1	TRBJ1-3	14
TGTGCCAGCAGTAACAGGGGAGGCGATAACTATGGCTACACCTTC	CASSNRGGDNYGYTF	NA	TRBD1	TRBV6-5	TRBJ1-2	15
TGTGCCAGCCGATTATTCCAAACAGATACGCAGTATTTT	CASRLFQTDTQYF	NA	NA	TRBV27	TRBJ2-3	13
TGCGCCAGCAGCCTAGCGGGCCTCTCCTACGAGCAGTACTTC	CASSLAGLSYEQYF	NA	TRBD2	TRBV5-1	TRBJ2-7	14
TGTGCCAGCAGTTTACCCCTAAGGGAAGCGGGAGACCAAGAGACCCAGTACTTC	CASSLPLREAGDQETQYF	NA	TRBD2	TRBV28	TRBJ2-5	18
TGTGCCAGCAGCTTAGATCTAGCGGGAGGCTCGTGGTACTTC	CASSLDLAGGSWYF	NA	TRBD2	TRBV7-2	TRBJ2-7	14
TGTGCCAGGAAGGGGGGAAACACCATATATTTT	CARKGGNTIYF	NA	NA	TRBV28	TRBJ1-3	11
TGTGCCAGCAGCCAAAGCGGCGGGGCCTACGAGCAGTACTTC	CASSQSGGAYEQYF	NA	NA	TRBV4-2	TRBJ2-7	14
TGTGCCAGCACCTCAGGGCTCGTAAACGAGCAGTACTTC	CASTSGLVNEQYF	NA	NA	TRBV28	TRBJ2-7	13
TGCAGCGTTGATGGGACAGGGGCTCCTAAGTCTGGCTACACCTTC	CSVDGTGAPKSGYTF	NA	TRBD1	TRBV29-1	TRBJ1-2	15
TGTGCCAGCAGTGATTCAGTGGTCGAGACCCAGTACTTC	CASSDSVVETQYF	NA	NA	TRBV6-1	TRBJ2-5	13
TGCGCCAGCAGCCAAGTCCTTTACTACGAGCAGTACTTC	CASSQVLYYEQYF	NA	NA	TRBV4-3	TRBJ2-7	13
TGCGCCAGCAGCCCCACGGACAGGAACTATGGCTACACCTTC	CASSPTDRNYGYTF	NA	TRBD1	TRBV5-1	TRBJ1-2	14
TGTGCCAGCGCTTCACAGGGATTGGATGAAAAACTGTTTTTT	CASASQGLDEKLFF	once	NA	TRBV19	TRBJ1-4	14
TGTGCCTGGAGTGTACGACAGGGGTATGGCTACACCTTC	CAWSVRQGYGYTF	NA	TRBD1	TRBV30	TRBJ1-2	13
TGTGCCAGCACCCGGGACAGGGCCGGAACCGGGGAGCTGTTTTTT	CASTRDRAGTGELFF	NA	TRBD1	TRBV7-2	TRBJ2-2	15
TGTGCCAGCTCGCCAAATCGAGAGAACACTGAAGCTTTCTTT	CASSPNRENTEAFF	NA	NA	TRBV18	TRBJ1-1	14
TGTGCCAGCTCAAACAGGGGGCTAAACCCTGAGCAGTTCTTC	CASSNRGLNPEQFF	NA	TRBD1	TRBV18	TRBJ2-1	14
TGTGCCTGGAGTGTAGCGGGGGGGGCGGGTGAGCAGTACTTC	CAWSVAGGAGEQYF	NA	TRBD2	TRBV30	TRBJ2-7	14
TGTGCCAGCAGTTACACGGGGACTAGCGGGAGAGGGGAGCAGTTCTTC	CASSYTGTSGRGEQFF	NA	TRBD2	TRBV6-5	TRBJ2-1	16
TGTGCCAGTAGCCTGACAGCCTTAGCCAAAAACATTCAGTACTTC	CASSLTALAKNIQYF	NA	NA	TRBV19	TRBJ2-4	15
TGTTCCAGCAGCAGGACAGGGAATGAGCAGTTCTTC	CSSSRTGNEQFF	NA	TRBD1	TRBV7-9	TRBJ2-1	12
TGTGCCAGCAGTCCCGACTACCGCAGCTATGGCTACACCTTC	CASSPDYRSYGYTF	NA	NA	TRBV28	TRBJ1-2	14
TGTGCCAGCAGCTTGGGCGGAGGATACAATGAGCAGTTCTTC	CASSLGGGYNEQFF	NA	NA	TRBV7-7	TRBJ2-1	14
TGTGCCATCAGTGCTCGGGAGAGGTACGAGCAGTACTTC	CAISARERYEQYF	NA	NA	TRBV10-3	TRBJ2-7	13
TGTGCCAGCAGTTTCCCCGGGACAGAGGCAGATACGCAGTATTTT	CASSFPGTEADTQYF	NA	TRBD1	TRBV6-1	TRBJ2-3	15
TGTGCCAGCAGCTATAGTGGAGGGGATGAAAAACTGTTTTTT	CASSYSGGDEKLFF	NA	NA	TRBV7-2	TRBJ1-4	14
TGTGCCAGCAGTGACCAGCGGCCATTGGATGAGCAGTTCTTC	CASSDQRPLDEQFF	NA	NA	TRBV6-1	TRBJ2-1	14
TGTGCCTGGAGGGTATACGCACGGGGCACTGAAGCTTTCTTT	CAWRVYARGTEAFF	few	NA	TRBV30	TRBJ1-1	14
TGTGCCAGCAGCCGGGACTTACTCAAAAACATTCAGTACTTC	CASSRDLLKNIQYF	NA	NA	TRBV7-9	TRBJ2-4	14
TGTGCCAGCAGGCATTACAGGATCCACCGGTATAGCAATCAGCCCCAGCATTTT	CASRHYRIHRYSNQPQHF	NA	NA	TRBV28	TRBJ1-5	18
TGTGCCAGCAGTTCGGACAGGGGAGGGCAGTACTTC	CASSSDRGGQYF	NA	TRBD1	TRBV28	TRBJ2-7	12
TGTGCCAGCGCGGGACAGGCCAACACTGAAGCTTTCTTT	CASAGQANTEAFF	NA	TRBD1	TRBV7-2	TRBJ1-1	13
TGTGCCACCAGCAGAGAAGGGACAGTATACCCAGATACGCAGTATTTT	CATSREGTVYPDTQYF	NA	TRBD1	TRBV15	TRBJ2-3	16
TGTGCCAGCAGGCGAGGGATCCGTGCACCCCAGCATTTT	CASRRGIRAPQHF	few	NA	TRBV2	TRBJ1-5	13
TGTGCCAGCAGTGGAGGGTTTAGGGGATACAATGAGCAGTTCTTC	CASSGGFRGYNEQFF	NA	NA	TRBV6-6	TRBJ2-1	15
TGTGCCAGCAGTGAAGTGTCTGTTGATCAGCCCCAGCATTTT	CASSEVSVDQPQHF	NA	NA	TRBV2	TRBJ1-5	14
TGCGCCAGCAGCCAAGATGGCGGTCATTCCTCCTACAATGAGCAGTTCTTC	CASSQDGGHSSYNEQFF	few	NA	TRBV4-3	TRBJ2-1	17
TGTGCCAGCAGTCGGACACTGGCAACTAATGAAAAACTGTTTTTT	CASSRTLATNEKLFF	NA	NA	TRBV6-5	TRBJ1-4	15
TGTGCCATCAGTGATAGGAGCGGGAGCTCCTACGAGCAGTACTTC	CAISDRSGSSYEQYF	NA	TRBD2	TRBV10-3	TRBJ2-7	15
TGTGCCAGCAGCTTAGAACTAGCGGGGGGGGGAAAGTTCTTC	CASSLELAGGGKFF	NA	TRBD2	TRBV7-9	TRBJ2-1	14
TGTGCCAGTAGTACCCTGCAGGGTAGGCAGCCCCAGCATTTT	CASSTLQGRQPQHF	NA	NA	TRBV19	TRBJ1-5	14
TGTGCCAGCAGTTTCAGGGTCACAGATACGCAGTATTTT	CASSFRVTDTQYF	NA	NA	TRBV28	TRBJ2-3	13
TGCGCCAGCAGCTTGGCTTCTGGACTAGCGCCTAGCACAGATACGCAGTATTTT	CASSLASGLAPSTDTQYF	NA	TRBD2	TRBV5-1	TRBJ2-3	18